The subject of this entry is one TCR beta chain. This clonotype was found a few times. There is no known antigen for this receptor. No much larger clone is present one base from it, and per-base qualities are unavailable. Read against the paper, the sample's time point label means: newly diagnosed GD, antithyroid drugs for less than 3 months. RNA was extracted from PBMCs in TRIzol for both TCR sequencing and RNA sequencing. The diagnosis of Graves' disease followed American Thyroid Association guidelines. Patients were recruited from an endocrinology department in Xi'an, China. From each patient, approximately 10 milliliters of peripheral blood was collected into an EDTA anticoagulant tube. Ficoll Paque Plus density gradient separation was used to isolate PBMCs, and no further T cell sorting was done. An Agilent 2100 Bioanalyzer and agarose gel were used to assess RNA quality, and a NanoDrop 2000 was used to measure RNA concentration.

Receptor amplification or capture employed multiplex PCR. The instrument was an Illumina HiSeq 4000. CDR3 regions were amplified by Arm-PCR with iRepertoire HTBI primers to construct TCR beta libraries. Before sequencing, the PCR products underwent gel purification. The authors' analysis ran thus. A total of around 59 TRBV and approximately 13 TRBJ segments were identified across samples and were used for gene usage analysis of CDR3 amino acid clonotypes. COPE and FqMerger were used to merge the filtered high-quality paired reads into contigs. BLAST was used to align contigs to IMGT TRBV, TRBD and TRBJ reference genes, and CDR3 was defined according to IMGT. Clonotypes above 0.1% frequency were classified as highly expanded clones. Shannon entropy was used to measure repertoire diversity, and the Gini coefficient was used to measure V-J evenness. Public clonotypes were defined as clonotypes shared by more than one individual. The raw public reads went through TCRdb reprocessing: fastp at Q25, MiXCR clone calling, in-frame beta chains kept. Every distinct CDR3 protein forms one entry, paired with its most common genes and DNA. What appears here as the V and J calls and clone size reflects TCRdb's work, not the paper's. Recorded for this sample are approximately 560,000 distinct CDR3 sequences; 16% of them occurred a single time. The top ten clones comprise 12% of the sample.

This sample is drawn from a study of regulatory T cells in long-lasting Graves disease (dated by TCRdb to about 2021). About the full investigation: Newly diagnosed Graves' disease patients had taken antithyroid drugs for less than 3 months. Patients with persistent Graves' disease were compared with patients with newly diagnosed Graves' disease using TCR sequencing and RNA sequencing of peripheral blood. A total of 33 samples underwent TCR sequencing, from some 13 patients with persistent Graves' disease and 20 or so patients with newly diagnosed Graves' disease. The study took place in China and was registered as a clinical trial. What the study reported, not specific to this receptor: The small sample size was acknowledged by the authors as a limitation that may reduce accuracy. Compared with newly diagnosed patients, patients with persistent Graves' disease had lower TCR Shannon entropy and fewer highly expanded clones, which suggests clonal expansion. A larger number of public clonotypes was shared among persistent patients (around 2,500) than among newly diagnosed patients (roughly 970). Peripheral blood alone was examined, since thyroid tissue, which constituted the primary lesion, could not be accessed. Sequencing and analysis were limited to the TCR beta chain. TRBV28, TRBJ1-2 and TRBJ2-5 were preferentially used in persistent disease, while TRBV20-1 and TRBJ2-1 were favored in newly diagnosed disease.

Counted from cysteine to phenylalanine, this CDR3 has 15 amino acids. Of the read, only the CDR3 DNA is kept; its 45 bases are in frame from base 1. CDR1 MGHRA and CDR2 YSYEKL were looked up in the germline V gene. The germline V and J ends show losses of 2 bases and 7 bases respectively, and no gene match explains 7 bases of the junction. The sample was also linked to a second study, of T cells in Graves' hyperthyroidism and ophthalmopathy. The second publication reports: A patient counted as having stable Graves' hyperthyroidism if no progression to ophthalmopathy occurred over 18 months of follow-up. Hyperthyroidism patients were aged 18 to 65 years and newly diagnosed, with disease duration of less than 2 months. Any patient with an uncontrolled infection, another autoimmune disease, pregnancy or lactation was excluded. Diagnoses relied on clinical symptoms, serum thyroxine and TRAb, thyroid ultrasound and orbital computed tomography. A first-round RT-PCR of the TCR CDR3 used the HTBI primer set with the Qiagen OneStep RT-PCR kit. Blood samples also contained most of the expanded thyroid clonotypes (frequency above 0.001), which suggests that blood repertoires may reflect thyroid immune responses. In cross-validation, a model built on a 13 V-J signature told ophthalmopathy apart from stable hyperthyroidism with approximately 90% sensitivity and about 81% specificity, and in testing the same model reached 80%/75%. In validation, the model predicted progression to ophthalmopathy with around 71% sensitivity and less than 80% specificity, a median of approximately 6.5 months before onset. TCR V-J signatures able to tell the groups apart were searched for in a discovery cohort of 100 patients, of whom roughly 42 had Graves' ophthalmopathy and about 60 had stable Graves' hyperthyroidism. Prospective prediction of ophthalmopathy was tested in an independent validation cohort consisting of 18 hyperthyroidism patients and 17 patients who later progressed to ophthalmopathy. The 100 discovery patients were randomly split 7:3 into training and test sets. In addition, the study compared T-cell repertoires in thyroid tissue and in blood from roughly 6 Graves' hyperthyroidism patients. Once sampling was done, hyperthyroidism patients were given methimazole at a starting dose of 30 mg daily, whereas ophthalmopathy patients were given high-dose intravenous methylprednisolone. A second multiplex PCR round built the libraries, followed by size selection and purification. Paired-end sequencing of the libraries was performed with 100 bp reads on an Illumina HiSeq2000. SOAPnuke was used to process the raw data, with reads discarded if the reads contained adapters or uncalled bases, had a mean Phred below 15, or lacked an exact constant-primer or identifier match. High-quality paired reads were merged with COPE v1.2.5, and unique nucleotide sequences were defined as clonotypes. MiTCR v1.1 was used to align clonotypes to the IMGT TRBV, TRBD and TRBJ reference segments. The analysis included only V-J combinations with a frequency above 0.0001, which together covered more than 98% of the repertoires. A TCS score was defined as the ratio of F50 (clonal expansion) to E x V (chaos), with BLOSUM62-based TCRdist applied between CDR3 peptides within each V-J. Welch's t-statistics and random forest reduced 500 to 650 V-J features to fewer than 15, which were used in a naive Bayes classifier (R e1071). No statistical method was used to set the sample size in advance, and investigators knew the group allocation. TCR Vbeta CDR3 sequencing of 130 to 150 peripheral blood samples (around 45 ophthalmopathy, roughly 74 hyperthyroidism and roughly 17 progressor patients) is reported in the paper.

This TCR was recovered from a man aged 18-30 years with Graves disease. Donor details come from another sample of the same person, matched by shared clones. Recombination linked TRBV4-1 to TRBJ2-1; TRBD2 agrees with 8 junctional bases. The sequences come from peripheral blood mononuclear cells (PBMCs), collected at new diagnosis, from a patient treated with antithyroid drugs. The DNA sequence is as follows: TGCGCCAGCAGCCAACGTCCCTTAGCGGGAAATGAGCAGTTCTTC. It translates as CASSQRPLAGNEQFF.